Each of the 31 T cell receptor beta chains below was sequenced from the same sample in a study of blood T cells in healthy people across ages. Sample-barcoded 5' priming and a J-beta primer mix drove a second PCR of about 6 to 11 cycles. TCRdb recomputed calls from the 5' RACE reads with MiXCR, one row per CDR3 protein. The sample has about 1.4 million distinct CDR3 sequences, approximately 59% seen once; the top ten hold 6.5% to 8.5%. Sequenced input: blood. The receptors originated from a man younger than 35 in good health.

The genes are TRBV10-3 and TRBJ2-3, with D perhaps given as TRBD1 or TRBD2 (7 bases each). The CDR3 length is 15 residues. The V end was cut by 4 bases, the J end by 3 bases, with 14 bases between. Germline V lookup: CDR1 ENHRY, CDR2 SYGVKD. The CDR3 sequence is CAISATGRATDTQYF. The CDR3 nucleotides read TGTGCCATCAGTGCGACAGGGAGGGCGACAGATACGCAGTATTTT.

This CDR3 is CSADTGQFTDTQYF. The CDR3 DNA sequence: TGCAGTGCAGATACGGGACAGTTCACAGATACGCAGTATTTT. The gene calls are TRBV20-1 and TRBJ2-3, with TRBD1 matching 7 bases. The CDR3 is made up of 14 amino acids. Trimming removed 6 bases from V and 2 bases from J; junction bases left unmatched: 8. Germline lookup yields CDR1 DFQATT and CDR2 SNEGSKA (reference sequence).

The rearrangement joins TRBV29-1 to TRBJ2-6; a weak D match, TRBD2 (5 bases). The ends were cut back, 3 bases at V and 2 bases at J, with 14 bases in the middle. The CDR3 spans 16 residues. Germline assignment: CDR1 SQVTM and CDR2 ANQGSEA. The chain's CDR3 is CSVDAWESAGANVLTF. CDR3 in DNA: TGCAGCGTTGATGCGTGGGAGTCTGCTGGGGCCAACGTCCTGACTTTC.

This CDR3 reads CASGTASDTQYF. The CDR3 nucleotides are TGTGCCAGTGGGACAGCTTCCGATACGCAGTATTTT. The J gene is TRBJ2-3, the V gene TRBV12-3 or TRBV12-4; 7 bases are a match to TRBD1. The CDR3 extends over 12 amino acids. Losses at the gene ends were 9 bases for V and 6 bases for J; bases not matched to a gene: 6.

In the case of this clonotype: This may stem from a read error, because a much larger clone lies one nucleotide away. The rearrangement uses TRBV7-2 and TRBJ2-1, with 10 bases matching TRBD2. The closer fit of TRBJ2-7 to the DNA end suggests the J call may be wrong. Germline V gives CDR1 SGHTA, CDR2 FQGNSA. This CDR3 comprises 16 residues. CDR3: CASSLDGSGRYNEQYF. In nucleotides, the CDR3 is TGTGCCAGCAGTTTAGATGGTAGCGGGAGGTACAATGAGCAGTACTTC.

This clonotype occurred a few times. The genes are TRBV27 and TRBJ2-3; TRBD2 agrees at 8 bases. With 5 bases clipped from V and 2 bases from J, the junction kept 6 bases outside the gene matches. There are 15 residues in the CDR3. Germline CDR1 MNHEY, CDR2 SMNVEV (reference sequence). The CDR3 spells CASSVLAGYTDTQYF. The DNA for the CDR3 is TGTGCCAGCAGTGTCCTAGCGGGTTACACAGATACGCAGTATTTT.

J is TRBJ2-5 and V is TRBV7-9, with 13 nucleotides matching TRBD2. The CDR3 sequence is 17 residues long. Per germline, CDR1 SEHNR and CDR2 FQNEAQ (reference sequence). V dropped 7 bases and J dropped 3; count of bases not matched to a gene: 11. CDR3 residues: CASTSPPGLAGEETQYF. CDR3 bases: TGTGCCAGCACTTCCCCCCCCGGACTAGCGGGAGAAGAGACCCAGTACTTC. Based on the CDR3 plus reference TRBV7-9 and TRBJ2-5, the full variable domain is DTGVSQNPRHKITKRGQNVTFRCDPISEHNRLYWYRQTLGQGPEFLTYFQNEAQLEKSRLLSDRFSAERPKGSFSTLEIQRTEQGDSAMYLCASTSPPGLAGEETQYFGPGTRLLVL.

The chain has TRBV12-3 or TRBV12-4 and TRBJ2-2; 8 nucleotides align to TRBD1. The CDR3 covers 16 residues. V dropped 3 bases and J dropped 5; count of bases not matched to a gene: 8. The CDR3 region has the DNA TGTGCCAGCAGTTTCGGGCAGGGGGCGGTTACCGGGGAGCTGTTTTTT. The encoded protein is CASSFGQGAVTGELFF.

This clonotype has only a few counts. This sequence joins TRBV6-1 and TRBJ2-1; the D gene is possibly TRBD2 (5 bases). The germline CDR1 and CDR2 sequences are MNHNS and SASEGT. The CDR3 has 17 residues. Trimming left V 4 bases short and J 4 bases short, with 20 bases between. The CDR3 coding sequence is TGTGCCAGCAGTGGGAGGTTGGGAGAGACCTTTTACAATGAGCAGTTCTTC. Translation: CASSGRLGETFYNEQFF.

The rearrangement joins TRBV12-3 or TRBV12-4 to TRBJ2-7; either TRBD1 or TRBD2 may supply D (6 bases each). The V end lost 0 bases, the J end lost 7 bases, and 13 bases lay between the germline ends. The CDR3 totals 14 residues. The CDR3 here is CASSLARGGDEQYF. The CDR3 DNA follows: TGTGCCAGCAGTTTAGCCAGGGGAGGAGATGAGCAGTACTTC.

The chain recombines TRBV4-1 with TRBJ2-5; 8 bases agree with TRBD1. The CDR3 extends over 15 amino acids. V lost 0 bases to trimming and J lost 4 bases; unmatched junction nucleotides: 4. CDR1 is MGHRA and CDR2 is YSYEKL in the germline V gene. The CDR3 DNA is TGCGCCAGCAGCCAAGATCGGGGACAGGTAGAGACCCAGTACTTC. Protein: CASSQDRGQVETQYF.

This clonotype was counted only a few times. The gene calls are TRBV15 and TRBJ1-2, with D unresolved. In germline, CDR1 is LNHNV, CDR2 YYDKDF (reference sequence). Trimming removed 1 base at V and 4 bases at J, with 7 bases between. The length of the CDR3 is 13 residues. This CDR3 reads CATSRVESYGYTF. The DNA of the CDR3 is TGTGCCACCAGCAGAGTCGAGAGCTATGGCTACACCTTC.

V usage is TRBV29-1 and J usage is TRBJ2-7, with TRBD1 as a possible D gene (5 bases). The CDR3 consists of 14 residues. V gave up 6 bases and J gave up 1 base, with 16 bases separating them. Germline V CDR1 and CDR2: SQVTM, ANQGSEA. DNA of the CDR3: TGCAGCGTCGTTGACAGTTTTCTATCCTACGAGCAGTACTTC. It encodes CSVVDSFLSYEQYF.

This clonotype has just a few counts. The chain links TRBV28 to TRBJ2-7, with 8 bases that match TRBD1. The CDR3 is 15 residues long. Germline V lookup: CDR1 MDHEN, CDR2 SYDVKM. With 5 bases clipped from V and 4 bases from J, the junction kept 10 bases outside the gene matches. The DNA of the CDR3 is TGTGCCAGCAGTACAGGACAGGGCAGCGGTTACGAGCAGTACTTC. Residues: CASSTGQGSGYEQYF.

The chain has TRBV5-1 and TRBJ2-3; 9 bases agree with TRBD2. This CDR3 contains 17 residues. Germline V gives CDR1 SGHRS, CDR2 YFSETQ. Trimming at V came to 3 bases and at J to 1 base, leaving 9 bases not matched to a gene. The chain's CDR3 is CASSSLSGRGGTDTQYF. As DNA, the CDR3 is TGCGCCAGCAGCTCACTTAGCGGGAGAGGAGGCACAGATACGCAGTATTTT.

V usage is TRBV4-1 and J usage is TRBJ2-5, with 9 bases identical to TRBD1. Germline V gives CDR1 MGHRA, CDR2 YSYEKL. V lost 4 bases to trimming and J lost 4 bases; unmatched junction nucleotides: 13. The CDR3 is 17 amino acids. CDR3 sequence (DNA): TGCGCCAGCAGCCGCGATCCGGGACAGGGATACAGAGAGACCCAGTACTTC. This translates into CASSRDPGQGYRETQYF.

This clonotype was seen a handful of times. The chain couples TRBV10-3 to TRBJ2-2; TRBD1 might be the D (6 bases). Germline V gene data show CDR1 as ENHRY and CDR2 as SYGVKD. The CDR3 has 16 residues. V was trimmed by 2 bases and J by 6 bases, leaving 16 bases between them. The CDR3 reads CAISEAQGSFAGELFF. For the CDR3, the DNA is TGTGCCATCAGTGAGGCGCAGGGGAGTTTTGCCGGGGAGCTGTTTTTT.

The chain employs TRBV5-6 and TRBJ2-1; TRBD2 matches at 11 bases. The V and J ends lost 4 bases and 0 bases, in that order; junction bases with no gene match: 9. Germline V lookup: CDR1 SGHDT, CDR2 YYEEEE. The CDR3 extends over 18 amino acids. The CDR3 sequence: CASSLTSGRSFSYNEQFF. The CDR3 bases are TGTGCCAGCAGCCTAACTAGCGGGAGATCCTTCTCCTACAATGAGCAGTTCTTC.

The count of this clonotype is one. The chain links TRBV6-2 or TRBV6-3 to TRBJ1-5; no reliable D call. This CDR3 contains 13 residues. Trimming shortened V by 6 bases and J by 9 bases, and 15 bases separated the two germline ends. Germline V gene sequence: CDR1 MNHEY, CDR2 SVGEGT. CDR3 in amino acids: CASRPLAIGPQHF. In DNA, the CDR3 is TGTGCCAGCAGACCTCTGGCAATCGGGCCCCAGCATTTT.

There are a few counts of this clonotype. V is TRBV25-1 and J is TRBJ2-1; TRBD2 might be the D (6 bases). This CDR3 is 17 amino acids long. Trimming took 8 bases from V and 9 from J, leaving 29 bases between them. Germline V CDR1 and CDR2: MGHDK, SYGVNS. In nucleotides, the CDR3 is TGTGCCAGCTCCCGGGGACGGGGCCAGTCGAGGAGGGTTGAGCAGTTCTTC. Translating it yields CASSRGRGQSRRVEQFF.

V gene TRBV6-5 combines with J gene TRBJ1-5, with unresolved D. The V gene's germline CDR1 is MNHEY and CDR2 SVGAGI. With 4 bases removed from V and 5 bases from J, the gap between germline ends came to 12 bases. The CDR3 covers 14 residues. CDR3 sequence: CASSWSRADQPQHF. The DNA of the CDR3 is TGTGCCAGCAGTTGGAGTAGGGCCGATCAGCCCCAGCATTTT.

The rearrangement uses TRBV6-5 and TRBJ1-2, with D possibly TRBD1 on 6 matching bases. The germline V and J ends were trimmed by 7 bases and 8 bases, with 17 bases remaining between them. The CDR3 runs to 13 residues. Germline CDR1 and CDR2: MNHEY and SVGAGI. The CDR3 reads CASTQSRGRGYTF. The CDR3, as DNA: TGTGCCAGCACCCAGAGCCGGGGGCGAGGCTACACCTTC.

The genes are TRBV27 and TRBJ1-5; no reliable D call. The germline CDR1 and CDR2 sequences are MNHEY and SMNVEV (reference sequence). V lost 0 bases and J 7 bases, leaving 10 bases between the germline ends. The CDR3 spans 14 residues. CDR3 coding DNA: TGTGCCAGCAGTTTATCTCCCAGCGGGCAGCCCCAGCATTTT. It specifies CASSLSPSGQPQHF.

This chain connects TRBV4-3 to TRBJ2-7; tentatively, D is TRBD2 (6 bases). Germline CDR1 is LGHNA and CDR2 is YSLEER. This CDR3 has 18 residues. The V gene lost 1 base and the J gene lost 3 bases, with 22 bases spanning the gap. The CDR3 reads CASSQVISTRGGIYEQYF. The CDR3 nucleotides read TGCGCCAGCAGCCAAGTTATTTCGACGCGGGGCGGAATCTACGAGCAGTACTTC.

The rearrangement uses TRBV6-2 or TRBV6-3 and TRBJ2-7; 7 bases map to TRBD1. With V trimmed by 7 bases and J by 7 bases, 13 bases remained unmatched. The CDR3 is 14 amino acids. Germline V CDR1 and CDR2: MNHEY, SVGEGT. Here the CDR3 reads CASTQLTGASEQYF. The DNA of the CDR3 is TGTGCCAGCACCCAACTCACAGGGGCTAGTGAGCAGTACTTC.

This chain links TRBV2 with TRBJ2-7, with 7 bases lining up with TRBD1. The trim removed 6 bases at V and 4 bases at J, leaving 6 bases unmatched. The CDR3 loop spans 13 amino acids. The germline CDR1 and CDR2 sequences are SNHLY and FYNNEI. The CDR3 region has the DNA TGTGCCAGCAGAGGGACAGCCCGGTACGAGCAGTACTTC. Amino acid sequence: CASRGTARYEQYF.

The chain links TRBV5-1 to TRBJ2-1, with D unresolved. The CDR3 runs 13 residues. V dropped 2 bases and J dropped 13 bases, with 16 bases sitting between them. Germline CDR1 and CDR2: SGHRS and YFSETQ. The CDR3 spells CASSLVEQETQFF. CDR3 DNA: TGCGCCAGCAGCTTAGTCGAGCAAGAGACCCAGTTCTTC.

The chain joins TRBV11-2 to TRBJ2-5; a weak D match, TRBD1 (5 bases). V was shortened by 4 bases and J by 7 bases, with 10 bases between the two germline ends. This CDR3 is built from 12 residues. Looked up from germline, CDR1 is SGHAT and CDR2 is FQNNGV. DNA for the CDR3: TGTGCCAGCAGCTCAGGGATTCGGACCCAGTACTTC. It translates to CASSSGIRTQYF.

This chain uses TRBV20-1 with TRBJ2-4, with 8 nucleotides matching TRBD2. The J call is doubtful: the DNA matches TRBJ2-7 better. The CDR3 loop spans 16 amino acids. CDR1 and CDR2 from the germline V gene are DFQATT and SNEGSKA (reference sequence). CDR3 in DNA: TGCAGTGCTAGAGTTCAGCGGGAGAAGGGGCCCTACGAGCAGTACTTC. Translated: CSARVQREKGPYEQYF.

V and J are TRBV10-3 and TRBJ1-1; maybe TRBD1 (5 bases). V lost 3 bases and J lost 8, with 13 bases in between. The CDR3 has 13 residues. Germline V lookup: CDR1 ENHRY, CDR2 SYGVKD. The CDR3 DNA sequence: TGTGCCATCAGTGAACTCGGACGGGACGAAGCTTTCTTT. It yields the protein CAISELGRDEAFF.

The chain joins TRBV7-2 to TRBJ1-2; 10 positions match TRBD1. The germline V gene encodes CDR1 SGHTA and CDR2 FQGNSA. Losses at the gene ends were 1 base for V and 6 bases for J; bases not matched to a gene: 5. CDR3 length: 15 amino acids. This chain's CDR3 is CASSLGTGGNDGYTF. CDR3 sequence (DNA): TGTGCCAGCAGCTTAGGGACAGGGGGTAATGATGGCTACACCTTC.